Given below is one TCR beta chain in context. The target of this receptor is not known. Base qualities are not recorded, but no much larger clone differs from it by a single base. One collaborating source in Seattle enrolled patients while the patients were actively infected and followed the patients over time throughout the course of disease. The collaborating institutions used their own protocols to collect whole blood in K2EDTA tubes. Collaborator samples were shipped for TCRbeta analysis as frozen whole blood, isolated PBMCs, or DNA extracted from either sample type. The sample is drawn from a study of blood T cell repertoires in COVID-19 (dated by TCRdb to 2020 to 2022). General notes on the study: The collaborator samples originated in the United States, Italy and Spain and spanned the acute and convalescent phases of COVID-19. The prospective study material was composed of cDNA or gDNA derived from T cells, B-cell-depleted T cells, or PBMCs. Subjects who had been exposed to COVID-19, were actively infected with it, or had recovered from it provided the deeply sampled blood TCRbeta repertoires that made up the dataset. The repertoires were released in a freely available public database meant as a resource for research on the immune response to SARS-CoV-2. The samples were drawn from the first 160 participants of the ongoing ImmuneRACE study and from 1,254 subjects provided by 6 global collaborators. A de-identified subject ID, COVID-19 status, age in years and sex were almost always included in the sample metadata. Where HLA class I and class II types were available, the types were taken from metadata supplied by the sample provider, not from assay-based typing. The paper's findings and limits, for the study overall: The amount of clinical and demographic metadata varied by source and participant and was provided uncurated.

The immunoSEQ Assay, a bias-controlled multiplex PCR, was used to amplify TCRbeta CDR3 regions from genomic DNA. For the original study's pipeline: Within the assay, amplification of reference gene primers was used to estimate how many nucleated cells each sample contained. Sequence reads were collapsed and filtered to measure the absolute abundance of every unique TCRbeta CDR3 rearrangement. For each sample, productive Simpson clonality was calculated as the square root of Simpson's diversity index over productive rearrangements. Not all clones reach the TCRdb copy of this immuneACCESS table, which keeps in-frame sequences only. Checked studies attribute under half of the gap to unresolved V genes and leave the rest unexplained. V and J calls and clone size follow that table, whereas D and trimming were derived from the DNA. A total of about 250,000 clones appear in this sample, about 86% of them only once. The ten largest make up 15% to 18% of the sample.

The sample was peripheral blood. The sequence derives from an older person with COVID-19, enrolled during active disease.

The CDR3 corresponds to CASSPGFSNQPQHF. The DNA sequence reads TGTGCCAGCAGCCCAGGGTTCAGCAATCAGCCCCAGCATTTT. The sequence joins TRBV27 to TRBJ1-5; a tentative D call is TRBD1 (5 bases match). Reading the germline V gene (reference sequence) gives CDR1 MNHEY and CDR2 SMNVEV. There are 14 amino acids in the CDR3, from cysteine to phenylalanine inclusive. Only the CDR3 DNA is retained, 42 bases long and in frame from the first base. Relative to germline, V is 6 bases shorter and J is 1 base shorter, with 10 bases between their ends.